One sample yielded the 5 T cell receptor beta chains listed below, sequenced in a study of cytomegalovirus exposure and HLA in healthy donors. The PCR was carried out with 60 Vbeta primers and 13 Jbeta primers. Method: immunoSEQ multiplex PCR; TCRdb's copy keeps in-frame clones and lacks some. The data hold 150,000 to 200,000 clones, with more than 65% observed a single time. Sequenced input: PBMCs. These receptors all stem from a man over 45 in good health and CMV-seropositive.

The chain recombines TRBV2 with TRBJ2-7; the match to TRBD2 covers 10 bases. After removal of 8 bases from V and 0 bases from J, the junction contained 13 bases not matched to a gene. This CDR3 comprises 17 residues. Germline CDR1 SNHLY, CDR2 FYNNEI. The CDR3, as DNA: TGTGCCAGCCTTGGCGCTAGCGGGAGCGTAAGCTCCTACGAGCAGTACGTC. Protein product: CASLGASGSVSSYEQYV.

V is TRBV5-8 and J is TRBJ2-3, with 8 bases aligning to TRBD1. With 4 bases clipped from V and 4 bases from J, the junction kept 8 bases outside the gene matches. This CDR3 region has 15 residues. From germline, CDR1 is SGHTS and CDR2 YDEGEE. The CDR3 nucleotides read TGTGCCAGCAGCGAGGGACAGGTGGGGCCAGATACGCAGTATTTT. This gives the protein CASSEGQVGPDTQYF.

The V and J genes are TRBV10-2 and TRBJ2-1; D uncertain. In germline, CDR1 is WSHSY, CDR2 SAAADI. The CDR3 extends over 12 amino acids. V was pared by 5 bases and J by 3 bases, with 5 bases between. CDR3 region: CASSLVYNEQFF. The CDR3 DNA follows: TGCGCCAGCAGTTTAGTCTACAATGAGCAGTTCTTC.

This chain joins TRBV7-3 and TRBJ2-1; the D is unclear. Germline assignment: CDR1 SGHTA and CDR2 FQGTGA. The CDR3 sequence is 16 residues long. The V end was cut by 1 base, the J end by 0 bases, with 10 bases between. As DNA, the CDR3 is TGTGCCAGCAGCTTAAATATTCGGAGCTCCTACAATGAGCAGTTCTTC. This codes for CASSLNIRSSYNEQFF.

This chain uses TRBV19 with TRBJ1-1, with 10 bases fitting TRBD1. The CDR3 extends over 19 amino acids. Germline V gives CDR1 LNHDA, CDR2 SQIVND (reference sequence). V gave up 5 bases and J gave up 0 bases; unmatched junction bases: 15. The CDR3 bases are TGTGCCAGTAGTGCCCGAAGGGACAGGGGCCGGAAAATGAACACTGAAGCTTTCTTT. This gives the protein CASSARRDRGRKMNTEAFF.